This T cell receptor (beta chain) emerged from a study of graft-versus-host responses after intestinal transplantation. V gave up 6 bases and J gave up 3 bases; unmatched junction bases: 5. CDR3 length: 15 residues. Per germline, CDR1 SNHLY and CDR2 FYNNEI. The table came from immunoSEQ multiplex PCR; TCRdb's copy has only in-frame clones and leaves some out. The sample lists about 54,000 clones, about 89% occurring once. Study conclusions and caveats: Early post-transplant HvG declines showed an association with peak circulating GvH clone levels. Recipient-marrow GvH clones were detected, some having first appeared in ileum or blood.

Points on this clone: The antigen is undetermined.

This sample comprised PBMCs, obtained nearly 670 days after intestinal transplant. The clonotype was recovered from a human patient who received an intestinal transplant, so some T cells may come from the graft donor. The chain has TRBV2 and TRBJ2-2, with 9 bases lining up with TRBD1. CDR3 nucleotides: TGTGCCAGCAGCGTACAGGGGGCGGACACCGGGGAGCTGTTTTTT. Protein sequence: CASSVQGADTGELFF.